One and the same sample provided the 17 T cell receptor beta chains below, sequenced in a study of Graves' ophthalmopathy and Graves' hyperthyroidism (dated by TCRdb to about 2018). The sequencer was an Illumina HiSeq 2000. For repertoire sequencing, the TCR beta CDR3 regions were amplified from RNA transcripts. The first round of RT-PCR was done with HTBI primers and the Qiagen OneStep RT-PCR kit, and was followed by a second round of multiplex PCR, then size selection and purification. The public reads were reprocessed in TCRdb via fastp at Q25 and MiXCR, keeping in-frame beta chains. CDR3 protein sequences are deduplicated, and each keeps its most common genes and DNA. This sample lists 240,000 or so distinct CDR3 sequences; around 42% were detected once. The ten largest make up more than 45% of the sample. The specimen sequenced was peripheral blood. The source of these receptors is an adult man with Graves' ophthalmopathy.

This clonotype was recorded a few times. The rearrangement links TRBV3-1 to TRBJ1-2, with D unclear. Germline V CDR1 and CDR2: LGHDT, YNNKEL (reference sequence). The V end lost 5 bases, the J end lost 3 bases, and 10 bases lay between the germline ends. The CDR3 is 13 residues long. CDR3 nucleotide sequence: TGTGCCAGCAGCTACCGGGAGGACTATGGCTACACCTTC. Protein product: CASSYREDYGYTF.

The chain carries TRBV7-3 and TRBJ2-7; the D gene could be TRBD1 or TRBD2 (6 bases each). Trimming removed 1 base at V and 8 bases at J, with 9 bases between. Germline assignment: CDR1 SGHTA and CDR2 FQGTGA. This CDR3 region has 12 residues. The CDR3 DNA sequence: TGTGCCAGCAGCTTAAGCGGGACACAGCAGTACTTC. As protein: CASSLSGTQQYF.

The chain joins TRBV20-1 to TRBJ1-1; D is ambiguous. Germline V gene lookup returns CDR1 DFQATT and CDR2 SNEGSKA (reference sequence). With 1 base removed from V and 2 bases from J, the gap between germline ends came to 8 bases. CDR3 size: 13 residues. CDR3 bases: TGCAGTGCTAGAGCACAGCTTAACACTGAAGCTTTCTTT. This translates into CSARAQLNTEAFF.

This clonotype has only a few counts. The chain combines TRBV5-1 with TRBJ2-6; either TRBD1 or TRBD2 may fit D (5 bases each). Germline CDR1 and CDR2: SGHRS and YFSETQ. The CDR3 covers 17 residues. Trimming took 2 bases from V and 0 from J, leaving 12 bases between them. The CDR3 nucleotides read TGCGCCAGCAGCTTCCCCGGGGCTTCCTCTGGGGCCAACGTCCTGACTTTC. Encoded protein: CASSFPGASSGANVLTF.

The chain couples TRBV6-6 to TRBJ1-1; possible D gene TRBD1, 5 bases. The CDR3 runs to 12 residues. Trimming removed 6 bases from V and 5 bases from J, with 10 bases in between. Germline V lookup: CDR1 MNHNY, CDR2 SVGAGI (reference sequence). CDR3 loop: CASRRGETEAFF. As DNA, the CDR3 is TGTGCCAGCAGAAGGGGAGAGACTGAAGCTTTCTTT.

The rearrangement joins TRBV28 to TRBJ2-7; D not resolved. With 8 bases removed from V and 2 bases from J, the gap between germline ends came to 13 bases. The CDR3 contains 13 residues. Germline CDR1 reads MDHEN; CDR2 reads SYDVKM. CDR3 DNA: TGTGCCAGCCAGGACGGTATTACCTACGAGCAGTACTTC. It encodes CASQDGITYEQYF.

This clonotype appeared once. The V gene is TRBV6-1, the J gene TRBJ1-2; weak D call: TRBD1 (5 bases). Germline V gene sequence: CDR1 MNHNS, CDR2 SASEGT. The CDR3 contains 15 residues. With 2 bases removed from V and 5 bases from J, the gap between germline ends came to 15 bases. The CDR3 DNA reads as TGTGCCAGCAGTGAAAACCCCGGGACCGTGTATGGCTACACCTTC. It codes for CASSENPGTVYGYTF.

This clonotype was seen only a few times. The chain joins TRBV4-1 to TRBJ2-2, with a weak D call TRBD2 (5 bases). This CDR3 contains 14 residues. V lost 1 base and J 5 bases, leaving 8 bases between the germline ends. The germline V gene has CDR1 MGHRA and CDR2 YSYEKL. CDR3 protein: CASSQVGGTGELFF. As DNA, the CDR3 is TGCGCCAGCAGCCAAGTAGGCGGGACCGGGGAGCTGTTTTTT.

The J gene is TRBJ1-1, the V gene TRBV6-5, with 7 bases lining up with TRBD1. Germline V gene lookup returns CDR1 MNHEY and CDR2 SVGAGI. CDR3 size: 15 residues. J lost 4 bases, V lost 6 bases, and 11 bases had no gene match. The CDR3 DNA reads TGTGCCAGCAGACCATTCGAGGCAGGGGGCACTGAAGCTTTCTTT. Protein product: CASRPFEAGGTEAFF.

V usage is TRBV7-2 and J usage is TRBJ2-5; weak D call: TRBD2 (6 bases). The V and J ends lost 5 bases and 5 bases respectively, with 12 bases between them. The germline V gene encodes CDR1 SGHTA and CDR2 FQGNSA. The CDR3 contains 13 residues. The CDR3 protein is CASSLSAGETQYF. For the CDR3, the DNA is TGTGCCAGCAGCCTCTCGGCGGGGGAGACCCAGTACTTC.

Many counts were recorded for this clonotype. V and J are TRBV25-1 and TRBJ1-4; D gene uncertain. The length of the CDR3 is 14 residues. V dropped 3 bases and J dropped 7 bases, with 12 bases sitting between them. The germline CDR1 and CDR2 sequences are MGHDK and SYGVNS. The CDR3 loop reads CASSEMGSSEKLFF. CDR3 bases: TGTGCCAGCAGTGAGATGGGGTCGAGTGAAAAACTGTTTTTT.

This clonotype was observed a handful of times. The chain is built from TRBV24-1 and TRBJ2-5; unclear D gene. V was pared by 5 bases and J by 4 bases, with 10 bases between. Germline V lookup: CDR1 KGHDR, CDR2 SFDVKD. This CDR3 region has 13 residues. The chain's CDR3 is CATSGQDGETQYF. The CDR3 region has the DNA TGTGCCACCAGTGGCCAGGACGGAGAGACCCAGTACTTC.

The chain combines TRBV19 with TRBJ1-1, with D possibly being TRBD1 (5 bases). Germline values: CDR1 LNHDA, CDR2 SQIVND (reference sequence). V was pared by 6 bases and J by 0 bases, with 14 bases between. The CDR3 covers 15 residues. The DNA for the CDR3 is TGTGCCAGTAGGAGGGGCGACGGGCTGAACACTGAAGCTTTCTTT. The encoded protein is CASRRGDGLNTEAFF. The whole variable domain, filled in from reference TRBV19 and TRBJ1-1, reads DGGITQSPKYLFRKEGQNVTLSCEQNLNHDAMYWYRQDPGQGLRLIYYSQIVNDFQKGDIAEGYSVSREKKESFPLTVTSAQKNPTAFYLCASRRGDGLNTEAFFGQGTRLTVV.

This rearrangement joins TRBV20-1 to TRBJ2-3, with 12 bases that match TRBD2. Germline V gene lookup returns CDR1 DFQATT and CDR2 SNEGSKA (reference sequence). V trimming: 3 bases; J trimming: 6 bases; junction bases outside the gene matches: 4. There are 14 residues in the CDR3. Here the CDR3 reads CSARTSGGVDTQYF. The CDR3 DNA sequence: TGCAGTGCTAGGACTAGCGGGGGCGTGGATACGCAGTATTTT.

V and J are TRBV7-9 and TRBJ2-5, with 8 bases identical to TRBD1. CDR3 length: 15 residues. The V and J ends lost 1 base and 4 bases, in that order; junction bases with no gene match: 5. Germline CDR1 and CDR2: SEHNR and FQNEAQ (reference sequence). The CDR3, as DNA: TGTGCCAGCAGCTTAGATGTAACAGGGGGAGAGACCCAGTACTTC. It specifies CASSLDVTGGETQYF. The full variable domain, its missing parts supplied by reference TRBV7-9 and TRBJ2-5, is DTGVSQNPRHKITKRGQNVTFRCDPISEHNRLYWYRQTLGQGPEFLTYFQNEAQLEKSRLLSDRFSAERPKGSFSTLEIQRTEQGDSAMYLCASSLDVTGGETQYFGPGTRLLVL.

The sample holds a few counts of this clonotype. The chain recombines TRBV19 with TRBJ1-5; 8 bases are shared with TRBD1. J was trimmed by 7 bases and V by 4 bases; bases with no gene match: 6. Looked up from germline, CDR1 is LNHDA and CDR2 is SQIVND (reference sequence). This CDR3 has 14 residues. The CDR3 here is CASSTTGAGQPQHF. In DNA, the CDR3 is TGTGCCAGTAGTACGACAGGGGCGGGGCAGCCCCAGCATTTT.

CDR3 sequence reads: CASSASPGAEGYTF. In DNA, the CDR3 is TGTGCCAGCAGCGCCTCGCCCGGGGCAGAAGGCTACACCTTC. The gene calls are TRBV11-3 and TRBJ1-2; weak D call: TRBD1 (5 bases). Trimming took 5 bases from V and 8 from J, leaving 18 bases between them. The CDR3 length is 14 residues. Per germline, CDR1 SGHNT and CDR2 YENEEA.